This is a list of T cell receptor beta chains from one sample in a study of blood T cell repertoires in COVID-19. Generated by immunoSEQ multiplex PCR, the TCRdb table keeps only in-frame clones and is missing some. Of about 74,000 clones in the sample, over 85% are singletons; the top ten hold about 9%. Sequencing used peripheral blood. The source is a human donor in a cohort sampled during active COVID-19. CDR3s include the opening cysteine and the closing phenylalanine or tryptophan. The order of the fields is V gene, D gene, J gene, clone size, CDR3 DNA, CDR3 protein. A D gene is named only where the DNA matches it firmly. For some rows the clone size is stated as once, few or many, or as a class when expanded; others skip it.

v_call: TRBV3-1/TRBV3-2
d_call: TRBD2
j_call: TRBJ2-3
clone_size: .
cdr3_nt: TGTGCCAGCAGCCAAGGGGCTTCTAGCGGGGGTACAGATACGCAGTATTTT
cdr3_aa: CASSQGASSGGTDTQYF

v_call: TRBV6-1
d_call: .
j_call: TRBJ2-7
clone_size: .
cdr3_nt: TGTGCCAGCAGTGAAGCCTCCCTTCGTGAGCAGTACTTC
cdr3_aa: CASSEASLREQYF

v_call: TRBV27
d_call: TRBD1
j_call: TRBJ2-7
clone_size: .
cdr3_nt: TGTGCCATTTCGACAGGGATTTACGACGAGCAGTACTTC
cdr3_aa: CAISTGIYDEQYF

v_call: TRBV27
d_call: TRBD2
j_call: TRBJ2-3
clone_size: .
cdr3_nt: TGTGCCAGCAGTTTATACCCCGCGGGAGCACTCACAGATACGCAGTATTTT
cdr3_aa: CASSLYPAGALTDTQYF

v_call: TRBV24-1
d_call: TRBD2
j_call: TRBJ2-3
clone_size: .
cdr3_nt: TGTGCCACCAGTGACCCCGGACTAGCGGGAGGCCTCAGCTCCAGCACAGATACGCAGTATTTT
cdr3_aa: CATSDPGLAGGLSSSTDTQYF

v_call: TRBV3-1/TRBV3-2
d_call: TRBD2
j_call: TRBJ2-1
clone_size: .
cdr3_nt: TGTGCCAGCAGCCAAGGGACTAGCGGGAGACTAGGTGAGCAGTTCTTC
cdr3_aa: CASSQGTSGRLGEQFF

v_call: TRBV5-1
d_call: TRBD1
j_call: TRBJ2-3
clone_size: .
cdr3_nt: TGCGCCAGCAGCACGACAGGGGCCAGCACAGATACGCAGTATTTT
cdr3_aa: CASSTTGASTDTQYF

v_call: TRBV4-2
d_call: TRBD2
j_call: TRBJ2-3
clone_size: .
cdr3_nt: TGTGCCAGCAGCCAAAGGCGGCGACTAGCGGGAGCCCTTAGCACAGATACGCAGTATTTT
cdr3_aa: CASSQRRRLAGALSTDTQYF

v_call: TRBV9
d_call: .
j_call: TRBJ2-3
clone_size: .
cdr3_nt: TGTGCCAGCAGCGTGAGCGGACCTAGCACAGATACGCAGTATTTT
cdr3_aa: CASSVSGPSTDTQYF

v_call: TRBV27
d_call: .
j_call: TRBJ2-7
clone_size: .
cdr3_nt: TGTGCCAGCAGTTTAACCGAGGCCTACGAGCAGTACTTC
cdr3_aa: CASSLTEAYEQYF

v_call: TRBV5-4
d_call: .
j_call: TRBJ2-3
clone_size: once
cdr3_nt: TGTGCCAGCAGACGGGTACAGGAAACAGATACGCAGTATTTT
cdr3_aa: CASRRVQETDTQYF

v_call: TRBV9
d_call: TRBD2
j_call: TRBJ2-7
clone_size: .
cdr3_nt: TGTGCCAGCAGCGCAGGGGCGGGACTAGGCTACGAGCAGTACTTC
cdr3_aa: CASSAGAGLGYEQYF

v_call: TRBV29-1
d_call: .
j_call: TRBJ2-3
clone_size: .
cdr3_nt: TGCAGCGTTGGACAGGAAAGCACAGATACGCAGTATTTT
cdr3_aa: CSVGQESTDTQYF

v_call: TRBV24-1
d_call: TRBD1
j_call: TRBJ2-7
clone_size: .
cdr3_nt: TGTGCCACCAGTGATGCCGGACAGGGTGCCTACGAGCAGTACTTC
cdr3_aa: CATSDAGQGAYEQYF

v_call: TRBV18
d_call: TRBD1
j_call: TRBJ1-6
clone_size: .
cdr3_nt: TGTGCCAGCTCACTCCCTCCAGGGGGCGGATCACCCCTCCACTTT
cdr3_aa: CASSLPPGGGSPLHF

v_call: TRBV6-5
d_call: TRBD2
j_call: TRBJ2-1
clone_size: .
cdr3_nt: TGTGCCAGCAGTTACGAGCGGGGGGGCGGTGAGCAGTTCTTC
cdr3_aa: CASSYERGGGEQFF

v_call: TRBV6-5
d_call: .
j_call: TRBJ2-7
clone_size: .
cdr3_nt: TGTGCCAGCAGTTACAGCCAGGCCGCTTACGAGCAGTACTTC
cdr3_aa: CASSYSQAAYEQYF

v_call: TRBV30
d_call: .
j_call: TRBJ2-5
clone_size: .
cdr3_nt: TGTGCCTGGAGTGTACGGGTTGGGGAGACCCAGTACTTC
cdr3_aa: CAWSVRVGETQYF